This T cell receptor (beta chain) emerged from a study of blood T cell repertoires in COVID-19. The overall study: The analysed material was cDNA or gDNA that came from T cells, B-cell-depleted T cells, or PBMCs.

In the study's own analysis: How many nucleated cells were present was estimated from reference gene primer amplification. Libraries were prepared by immunoSEQ multiplex PCR; TCRdb keeps only in-frame clonotypes and omits some of them. The V and J calls and clone size come from that table; D and trimming were worked out from the DNA. Among some 190,000 clones listed, about 88% were seen once. Trimming cost V 3 bases and J 3 bases; bases outside gene matches: 3. The CDR3 is 14 amino acids. Germline assignment: CDR1 SGDLS and CDR2 YYNGEE. The TCR was taken from a man aged 18 to 30 with active or convalescent COVID-19. J is TRBJ1-5 and V is TRBV9; TRBD1 matches 7 bases. The source material was peripheral blood. The CDR3 reads CASSATGNNQPQHF. The CDR3 DNA is TGTGCCAGCAGCGCGACAGGGAACAATCAGCCCCAGCATTTT.